This T cell receptor (beta chain) was found in a study of regulatory T cells in long-lasting Graves disease. The study, taken as a whole, reports: New patients shared some 980 public clonotypes, and persistent patients shared more, with fewer than 3,500. Relative to newly diagnosed Graves' patients, persistent ones had lower TCR diversity.

Germline CDR1 is SNHLY and CDR2 is FYNNEI. V dropped 4 bases and J dropped 4 bases, with 11 bases sitting between them. This CDR3 is 15 amino acids long. With iRepertoire HTBI primers and Arm-PCR of CDR3 regions, TCR beta libraries were built. One entry per CDR3 protein results from TCRdb running MiXCR on the multiplex PCR reads. Here the sample spans roughly 500,000 distinct CDR3 sequences, around 15% being singletons. As regards this clonotype: No antigen is known for it.

As for time point: newly diagnosed GD, antithyroid drugs for less than 3 months. From RNA extracted from PBMCs, the TCR library was made. These same data were also listed under a study on T cells in Graves' hyperthyroidism and ophthalmopathy.

The chain carries TRBV2 and TRBJ1-6; D is unclear. This material consisted of peripheral blood mononuclear cells (PBMCs), taken at new diagnosis, from a patient treated with antithyroid drugs. The TCR was taken from a woman aged 45-65 years with Graves disease. The CDR3 region is CASSGEADYNSPLHF. For the CDR3, the DNA is TGTGCCAGCAGTGGTGAGGCAGATTATAATTCACCCCTCCACTTT.